This TCR beta chain was observed in a study of neurological immune-mediated disorders. This clonotype was counted many times. Unsorted libraries used 2 million PBMCs kept at -80 degrees C. CDR1 SGHDT and CDR2 YYEEEE come from the germline V gene. The CDR3 is 13 amino acids. V was pared by 2 bases and J by 5 bases, with 4 bases of the junction left unmatched. With 10-nucleotide random UMIs, 5'RACE was used to make the cDNA. MiXCR was run by TCRdb on the 5' RACE reads, yielding one entry per CDR3 protein. Seen here are 65,000 to 90,000 distinct CDR3 sequences, around 4.6% observed once, and the top ten hold less than 2.5%.

The specimen sequenced was PBMCs. This chain links TRBV5-6 with TRBJ2-7; TRBD1 matches at 7 bases. The TCR sequence derives from a woman in her 30s with multiple sclerosis. Here the CDR3 DNA reads TGTGCCAGCAGCTTTTACGACAGGGACGAGCAGTACGTC. This codes for CASSFYDRDEQYV.